Listed here are 12 T cell receptor beta chains from one sample, sequenced in a study of OX40 agonist ivuxolimab in advanced cancers. Repertoires were generated with immunoSEQ multiplex PCR, while TCRdb's copy carries only in-frame clones and drops some. The top ten clones hold approximately 14% of a sample with approximately 20,000 clones, around 84% of them seen once. Sequencing was performed on CD4+ or CD8+ T cells sorted from blood, taken in a trial of the OX40 agonist ivuxolimab. The receptors come from an adult with an advanced solid tumor such as melanoma, head and neck, liver or kidney cancer.

J is TRBJ1-2 and V is TRBV7-9, with TRBD1 identical over 9 bases. This CDR3 comprises 16 residues. The ends lost 0 bases at V and 6 bases at J; junction bases unmatched: 8. Germline lookup yields CDR1 SEHNR and CDR2 FQNEAQ (reference sequence). Written as DNA, the CDR3 is TGTGCCAGCAGCTTAGCGGCCGGGACAGGGAAGGATGGCTACACCTTC. Amino acid sequence: CASSLAAGTGKDGYTF.

This rearrangement joins TRBV5-1 to TRBJ2-3; 10 nucleotides agree with TRBD1. The CDR3 is 15 residues long. Looked up from germline, CDR1 is SGHRS and CDR2 is YFSETQ. V lost 4 bases and J lost 5; bases outside the gene matches: 7. The DNA of the CDR3 is TGCGCCAGCAGCCCAGGACAGGGGGGCAAAGATACGCAGTATTTT. Translating it yields CASSPGQGGKDTQYF.

The chain links TRBV6-6 to TRBJ1-5; D unclear. CDR1 is MNHNY, CDR2 SVGAGI, per germline (reference sequence). Trimming removed 8 bases at V and 0 bases at J, with 11 bases between. The CDR3 totals 14 residues. CDR3 protein: CASLESHSNQPQHF. The CDR3, as DNA: TGTGCCAGCCTTGAGAGTCATAGCAATCAGCCCCAGCATTTT.

The genes are TRBV4-1 and TRBJ1-1; tentatively, D is TRBD1 (6 bases). The CDR3 has 15 amino acids. The germline CDR1 and CDR2 sequences are MGHRA and YSYEKL. The V end lost 1 base, the J end lost 11 bases, and 20 bases lay between the germline ends. CDR3 in DNA: TGCGCCAGCAGCCAAGGAGCCCTCAGGGGCCGTGAGGCTTTCTTT. Its protein is CASSQGALRGREAFF.

This sequence joins TRBV9 and TRBJ1-2, with D possibly being TRBD1 (5 bases). Trimming took off 6 bases at V and 7 bases at J, with 19 bases between the two ends. Germline V gene sequence: CDR1 SGDLS, CDR2 YYNGEE. The CDR3 contains 14 residues. Here the CDR3 reads CASTLRAGGGGYTF. The CDR3 region has the DNA TGTGCCAGCACCCTCCGAGCGGGGGGGGGTGGCTACACCTTC.

The chain links TRBV2 to TRBJ1-1, with 7 bases matching TRBD1. There are 15 residues in the CDR3. Looked up from germline, CDR1 is SNHLY and CDR2 is FYNNEI. The junction had 6 bases not matched to a gene; V was cut back by 4 bases and J by 1 base. The CDR3 sequence: CASSVRGGTNTEAFF. CDR3 DNA: TGTGCCAGCAGTGTCAGGGGGGGGACGAACACTGAAGCTTTCTTT. The full variable domain, with the rest looked up from reference TRBV2 and TRBJ1-1, is EPEVTQTPSHQVTQMGQEVILRCVPISNHLYFYWYRQILGQKVEFLVSFYNNEISEKSEIFDDQFSVERPDGSNFTLKIRSTKLEDSAMYFCASSVRGGTNTEAFFGQGTRLTVV.

The chain carries TRBV21-1 and TRBJ2-1; the table gives TRBD1 as D, unverified against the DNA. TRBV21-1 is marked as a pseudogene. The CDR3 covers 17 residues. CDR3 DNA: TGTGCCGGAAAAACACGAACCGGGACAGAAAATGACAATGAGCAGTTCTTC. It specifies CAGKTRTGTENDNEQFF.

This chain links TRBV30 with TRBJ2-7; D unresolved. The CDR3 consists of 12 residues. Germline CDR1 is GTSNPN and CDR2 is SVGIG (reference sequence). Trimming removed 2 bases from V and 5 bases from J, with 10 bases in between. The CDR3 protein is CAWSNLWDEQYF. The CDR3 DNA reads TGTGCCTGGAGTAACCTGTGGGACGAGCAGTACTTC.

This clone occurred a few times. The chain recombines TRBV7-2 with TRBJ2-7; 8 positions agree with TRBD1. Trimming cost V 0 bases and J 6 bases; bases outside gene matches: 7. Germline assignment: CDR1 SGHTA and CDR2 FQGNSA. This CDR3 has 15 amino acids. CDR3 region: CASSLAAGGASEQYF. CDR3 nucleotides: TGTGCCAGCAGCTTAGCGGCAGGGGGCGCTTCCGAGCAGTACTTC.

This clone was detected a few times. This chain joins TRBV7-8 and TRBJ1-2, with 9 bases identical to TRBD1. This CDR3 has 12 amino acids. Trimming cost V 7 bases and J 6 bases; bases outside gene matches: 3. The germline V gene encodes CDR1 SGHVS and CDR2 FQNEAQ. CDR3 bases: TGTGCCAGCACCCGGACAGGGGATGGCTACACCTTC. Its translation is CASTRTGDGYTF.

V is TRBV5-6 and J is TRBJ2-3; D is ambiguous. The CDR3 contains 12 residues. Germline V lookup: CDR1 SGHDT, CDR2 YYEEEE. The germline V and J ends were trimmed by 2 bases and 3 bases, with 4 bases remaining between them. CDR3: CASSFITDTQYF. The CDR3 DNA reads as TGTGCCAGCAGCTTTATTACAGATACGCAGTATTTT. The variable domain in full, completed from reference TRBV5-6 and TRBJ2-3, reads DAGVTQSPTHLIKTRGQQVTLRCSPKSGHDTVSWYQQALGQGPQFIFQYYEEEERQRGNFPDRFSGHQFPNYSSELNVNALLLGDSALYLCASSFITDTQYFGPGTRLTVL.

This clone was detected once. The chain combines TRBV2 with TRBJ1-1, with a weak D call TRBD1 (5 bases). Germline V gene lookup returns CDR1 SNHLY and CDR2 FYNNEI. The CDR3 runs to 15 residues. Trimming stripped 10 bases from V and 0 bases from J, with 18 bases between. CDR3 sequence: CATRSGDRVNTEAFF. The DNA of the CDR3 is TGTGCCACTCGAAGCGGAGACAGAGTGAACACTGAAGCTTTCTTT.